The clone carrying this T cell receptor beta chain was seen once. As handled by the study authors: Amplification from reference gene primers served as the basis for estimated nucleated cell counts. Sequencing used immunoSEQ multiplex PCR; TCRdb keeps in-frame clones, though not all of them. From that table come the V and J calls and clone size; the DNA was used to work out D and trimming. The table lists about 190,000 clones, about 85% of them singletons. The data derive from a study of blood T cell repertoires in COVID-19. Study context: Spain, Italy and the United States supplied samples that represented acute and convalescent COVID-19. PBMCs, B-cell-depleted T cells, or T cells provided the cDNA or gDNA that made up the material.

The length of the CDR3 is 15 residues. The V gene end was trimmed by 0 bases and the J gene end by 3 bases; junction bases not matched to a gene: 3. Germline CDR1 and CDR2: KGHSH and LQKENI. J is TRBJ2-5 and V is TRBV18, with 8 nucleotides matching TRBD1. The source material was peripheral blood. The receptor was isolated from a woman of 80 years or more with acute or convalescent COVID-19. Here the CDR3 reads CASSPPGQEKETQYF. CDR3 DNA sequence: TGTGCCAGCTCACCACCGGGACAGGAAAAAGAGACCCAGTACTTC.